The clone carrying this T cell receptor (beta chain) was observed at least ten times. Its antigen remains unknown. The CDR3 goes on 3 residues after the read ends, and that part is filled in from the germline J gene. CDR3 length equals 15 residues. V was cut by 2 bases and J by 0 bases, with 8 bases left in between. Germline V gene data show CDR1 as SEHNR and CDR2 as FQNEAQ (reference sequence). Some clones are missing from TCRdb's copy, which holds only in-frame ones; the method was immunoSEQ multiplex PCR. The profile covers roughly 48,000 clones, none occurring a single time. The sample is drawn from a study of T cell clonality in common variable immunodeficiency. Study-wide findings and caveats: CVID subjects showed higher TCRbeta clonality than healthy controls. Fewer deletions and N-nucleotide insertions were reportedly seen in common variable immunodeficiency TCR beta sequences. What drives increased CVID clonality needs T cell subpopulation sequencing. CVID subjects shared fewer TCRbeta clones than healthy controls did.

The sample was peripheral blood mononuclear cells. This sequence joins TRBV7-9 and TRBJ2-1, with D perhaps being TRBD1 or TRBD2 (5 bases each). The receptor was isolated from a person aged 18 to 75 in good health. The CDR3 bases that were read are TGTGCCAGCAGCTTATCAGGGAGCTCCTACAATGAG. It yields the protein CASSLSGSSYNE. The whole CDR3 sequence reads CASSLSGSSYNEQFF.